Each of the 29 T cell receptor beta chains below was sequenced from the same sample in a study of blood T cell repertoires in COVID-19. Assay used: immunoSEQ multiplex PCR; TCRdb lists only in-frame clones, some missing. The sample lists some 49,000 clones, approximately 80% occurring once. Sample: peripheral blood. These receptors came from a woman in her sixties or seventies with acute or convalescent COVID-19.

This clone has more than one count but fewer than ten. The chain joins TRBV28 to TRBJ2-7; the D is unclear. Germline loops: CDR1 MDHEN, CDR2 SYDVKM. CDR3 length: 14 amino acids. Trimming removed 7 bases from V and 2 bases from J, with 15 bases in between. The chain's CDR3 is CASTPLGLTYEQYF. The CDR3 DNA sequence: TGTGCCAGCACTCCCCTGGGCCTTACCTACGAGCAGTACTTC.

This clone is a singleton in its sample. The V gene is TRBV27, the J gene TRBJ1-4; the D gene is possibly TRBD1 (5 bases). CDR3 length equals 15 residues. V was trimmed by 7 bases and J by 3 bases, leaving 15 bases between them. CDR1 MNHEY and CDR2 SMNVEV come from the germline V gene (reference sequence). CDR3 in amino acids: CASKEGRYSNEKLFF. The DNA of the CDR3 is TGTGCCAGCAAGGAGGGGCGGTACTCTAATGAAAAACTGTTTTTT.

The chain has TRBV19 and TRBJ1-6, with 7 nucleotides matching TRBD1. Per germline, CDR1 LNHDA and CDR2 SQIVND (reference sequence). The CDR3 spans 15 residues. The J segment lost 9 bases and the V segment lost 3 bases, leaving 8 bases of the junction unmatched. CDR3 bases: TGTGCCAGTAGTATCACCGGGACAGCCTTTTCACCCCTCCACTTT. Translating gives CASSITGTAFSPLHF.

The chain recombines TRBV29-1 with TRBJ2-3, with 8 bases aligning to TRBD2. The V segment lost 4 bases and the J segment 0 bases; nucleotides outside the gene matches: 6. Germline CDR1 reads SQVTM; CDR2 reads ANQGSEA. The CDR3 is 15 amino acids. The DNA of the CDR3 is TGCAGCGTTGTGCTAGCGGGTCAGAGCACAGATACGCAGTATTTT. Its translation: CSVVLAGQSTDTQYF.

The gene calls are TRBV7-2 and TRBJ2-5; 8 bases map to TRBD2. Germline CDR1 reads SGHTA; CDR2 reads FQGNSA. The V gene end was trimmed by 5 bases and the J gene end by 3 bases; junction bases not matched to a gene: 8. This CDR3 region has 15 residues. The CDR3 is CASSKSGTSKETQYF. The CDR3, as DNA: TGTGCCAGCAGCAAATCCGGGACTAGTAAAGAGACCCAGTACTTC.

The J gene is TRBJ1-2, the V gene TRBV28; 9 bases agree with TRBD1. V lost 11 bases and J lost 4; bases outside the gene matches: 5. The CDR3 totals 12 residues. The germline V gene has CDR1 MDHEN and CDR2 SYDVKM. The CDR3 protein is CAHGDRVYGYTF. DNA of the CDR3: TGTGCCCACGGGGACAGGGTCTATGGCTACACCTTC.

This clone was counted only a few times. The rearrangement joins TRBV5-1 to TRBJ1-6; TRBD1 agrees at 10 bases. From germline, CDR1 is SGHRS and CDR2 YFSETQ. The CDR3 contains 15 residues. V trimming: 5 bases; J trimming: 9 bases; junction bases outside the gene matches: 8. The CDR3 reads CASSPGGTGVSPLHF. The CDR3 nucleotides are TGCGCCAGCAGTCCGGGGGGGACAGGGGTTTCACCCCTCCACTTT.

The chain recombines TRBV13 with TRBJ2-5, with 11 nucleotides matching TRBD2. V dropped 6 bases and J dropped 3; count of bases not matched to a gene: 9. Per the germline V gene, CDR1 is PRHDT and CDR2 is FYEKMQ (reference sequence). The CDR3 covers 16 residues. CDR3 sequence (DNA): TGTGCCAGCAGGAGAAGGGGGACTAGCGGTAAAGAGACCCAGTACTTC. This sequence encodes CASRRRGTSGKETQYF. Complete variable domain (other parts from reference TRBV13 and TRBJ2-5): AAGVIQSPRHLIKEKRETATLKCYPIPRHDTVYWYQQGPGQDPQFLISFYEKMQSDKGSIPDRFSAQQFSDYHSELNMSSLELGDSALYFCASRRRGTSGKETQYFGPGTRLLVL.

The sample holds one count of this clone. This chain uses TRBV11-1 with TRBJ1-2; 9 bases line up with TRBD1. This CDR3 is built from 13 residues. Germline trimming cut 5 bases from V and 5 bases from J; bases unmatched to any gene: 3. The V gene's germline CDR1 is SGHAT and CDR2 FQDESV (reference sequence). CDR3 DNA: TGTGCCAGCAGCACCGACAGGGGGTATGGCTACACCTTC. This sequence encodes CASSTDRGYGYTF.

This rearrangement joins TRBV6-5 to TRBJ2-7; TRBD2 matches at 7 bases. The germline CDR1 and CDR2 sequences are MNHEY and SVGAGI. This CDR3 contains 14 residues. The V segment lost 8 bases and the J segment 2 bases; nucleotides outside the gene matches: 9. The CDR3 DNA follows: TGTGCCAGCTACCCGAGAGCGGGAACCTACGAGCAGTACTTC. This gives the protein CASYPRAGTYEQYF.

This chain uses TRBV6-1 with TRBJ2-1; perhaps TRBD1 as D (5 bases). Germline loops: CDR1 MNHNS, CDR2 SASEGT. The CDR3 is 12 amino acids. Trimming took 3 bases from V and 9 from J, leaving 9 bases between them. This CDR3 is CASSDPDSEQFF. Written as DNA, the CDR3 is TGTGCCAGCAGTGACCCTGACAGTGAGCAGTTCTTC.

The V and J genes are TRBV2 and TRBJ2-5; tentative D call: TRBD1 (5 bases). This CDR3 contains 13 residues. CDR1 SNHLY and CDR2 FYNNEI come from the germline V gene. Deletions cut 4 bases from V and 5 bases from J, with 11 bases between. The CDR3 region has the DNA TGTGCCAGCAGTGGGTCAGGGCTCGAGACCCAGTACTTC. As protein: CASSGSGLETQYF.

The rearrangement links TRBV29-1 to TRBJ2-2; the D gene is possibly TRBD1 (6 bases). With 3 bases removed from V and 2 bases from J, the gap between germline ends came to 10 bases. CDR1 is SQVTM and CDR2 is ANQGSEA in the germline V gene. The CDR3 consists of 14 residues. CDR3 sequence reads: CSVEGTHNTGELFF. DNA of the CDR3: TGCAGCGTTGAGGGGACACATAACACCGGGGAGCTGTTTTTT.

The chain has TRBV6-5 and TRBJ2-4; 8 positions agree with TRBD2. The CDR3 totals 15 residues. Germline V lookup: CDR1 MNHEY, CDR2 SVGAGI. Trimming took 7 bases from V and 0 from J; bases not matched to a gene: 5. In nucleotides, the CDR3 is TGTGCCAGCACCGGGGGGGGGCTAGCCAAAAACATTCAGTACTTC. Translated: CASTGGGLAKNIQYF.

This sequence joins TRBV13 and TRBJ1-1; TRBD1 aligns across 9 bases. The CDR3 runs to 16 residues. From germline, CDR1 is PRHDT and CDR2 FYEKMQ (reference sequence). Trimming removed 5 bases from V and 1 base from J; junction bases left unmatched: 8. CDR3 nucleotide sequence: TGTGCCAGCAGCATTCGGACAGGGGCCGGGAACACTGAAGCTTTCTTT. Translation gives CASSIRTGAGNTEAFF.

The CDR3 DNA sequence: TGTGCCATCAGTGGGCAGGGTTCGGGGGACACTGAAGCTTTCTTT. It specifies CAISGQGSGDTEAFF. V gene TRBV10-3 combines with J gene TRBJ1-1; D may be TRBD1 (5 bases). CDR3 size: 15 residues. Trimming pared 4 bases from V and 3 bases from J, leaving 15 bases between. Germline CDR1 reads ENHRY; CDR2 reads SYGVKD.

This chain connects TRBV19 to TRBJ1-3, with 12 bases fitting TRBD1. Trimming at V came to 7 bases and at J to 3 bases, leaving 7 bases not matched to a gene. Looked up from germline, CDR1 is LNHDA and CDR2 is SQIVND (reference sequence). This CDR3 comprises 16 residues. DNA of the CDR3: TGTGCCAGTACCCCGGGACAGGGGGCTCGTGGAAACACCATATATTTT. This sequence encodes CASTPGQGARGNTIYF.

The chain links TRBV11-2 to TRBJ1-1; D gene unclear. The CDR3 has 13 amino acids. CDR1 is SGHAT and CDR2 is FQNNGV in the germline V gene. Trimming removed 3 bases at V and 2 bases at J, with 7 bases between. In nucleotides, the CDR3 is TGTGCCAGCAGCTTCGGGAGAAACACTGAAGCTTTCTTT. This gives the protein CASSFGRNTEAFF. Together with reference TRBV11-2 and TRBJ1-1, the CDR3 gives the full variable domain: EAGVAQSPRYKIIEKRQSVAFWCNPISGHATLYWYQQILGQGPKLLIQFQNNGVVDDSQLPKDRFSAERLKGVDSTLKIQPAKLEDSAVYLCASSFGRNTEAFFGQGTRLTVV.

The DNA of the CDR3 is TGTGCCAGCAGGGACCAATCGACAGGGGGCTTCGGCTACACCTTC. Amino acids: CASRDQSTGGFGYTF. The genes are TRBV6-5 and TRBJ1-2, with 10 nucleotides matching TRBD1. CDR1 and CDR2 from the germline V gene are MNHEY and SVGAGI. This CDR3 contains 15 residues. The junction had 12 bases not matched to a gene; V was cut back by 6 bases and J by 8 bases.

The sample holds a few counts of this clone. The rearrangement joins TRBV2 to TRBJ2-6; 8 positions match TRBD1. V was pared by 4 bases and J by 2 bases, with 1 base of the junction left unmatched. Germline V gene data show CDR1 as SNHLY and CDR2 as FYNNEI. This CDR3 contains 15 residues. The CDR3 sequence: CASSVQGAGANVLTF. The CDR3 nucleotides read TGTGCCAGCAGTGTACAGGGGGCTGGGGCCAACGTCCTGACTTTC.

The V call is TRBV11-2, the J call TRBJ2-5; maybe TRBD2 (6 bases). The CDR3 has 15 amino acids. V gave up 0 bases and J gave up 1 base, with 9 bases separating them. The germline V gene has CDR1 SGHAT and CDR2 FQNNGV. The CDR3 loop is CASSLDWTIQETQYF. The CDR3 coding sequence is TGTGCCAGCAGCTTAGACTGGACTATCCAAGAGACCCAGTACTTC.

V and J are TRBV2 and TRBJ2-2; perhaps TRBD2 as D (6 bases). The germline gives CDR1 SNHLY, CDR2 FYNNEI. The CDR3 has 14 amino acids. The V and J ends lost 2 bases and 6 bases respectively, with 10 bases between them. Here the CDR3 reads CASSEYGGSGELFF. The CDR3, as DNA: TGTGCCAGCAGTGAATACGGGGGTTCCGGGGAGCTGTTTTTT.

This chain connects TRBV3-1 (or the pseudogene TRBV3-2) to TRBJ1-1; tentative D call: TRBD1 (6 bases). CDR1 and CDR2 from the germline V gene are LGHDT and YNNKEL (reference sequence). The V end was cut by 2 bases, the J end by 1 base, with 11 bases between. The CDR3 spans 15 residues. The chain's CDR3 is CASSQPTGKNTEAFF. The CDR3 coding sequence is TGTGCCAGCAGCCAACCGACAGGAAAGAACACTGAAGCTTTCTTT.

The chain carries TRBV6-1 and TRBJ2-2, with 7 bases identical to TRBD2. This CDR3 region has 13 residues. The germline CDR1 and CDR2 sequences are MNHNS and SASEGT. The J segment lost 13 bases and the V segment lost 0 bases, leaving 5 bases of the junction unmatched. The CDR3, as DNA: TGTGCCAGCAGTGAAGCAAGGGGCGGGAGGCTGTTTTTT. Translation gives CASSEARGGRLFF.

The CDR3: CASSYSRQGRTEAFF. The CDR3 DNA follows: TGTGCCAGCAGTTACTCGAGACAGGGTCGCACTGAAGCTTTCTTT. V and J are TRBV6-5 and TRBJ1-1, with 7 positions matching TRBD1. The CDR3 has 15 residues. Trimming removed 0 bases from V and 4 bases from J; junction bases left unmatched: 5. CDR1 is MNHEY and CDR2 is SVGAGI in the germline V gene.

The V call is TRBV11-2, the J call TRBJ2-1; possible D gene TRBD2, 6 bases. This CDR3 spans 13 amino acids. V lost 6 bases, J lost 9 bases, and 15 bases lay in between. Germline V gene sequence: CDR1 SGHAT, CDR2 FQNNGV. DNA for the CDR3: TGTGCCAGCAGTTCGGGAGAGGCAGGTGAGCAGTTCTTC. As protein: CASSSGEAGEQFF.

The chain combines TRBV7-6 with TRBJ2-7; maybe TRBD2 (7 bases). There are 15 residues in the CDR3. CDR1 is SGHVS and CDR2 is FNYEAQ in the germline V gene. The V and J ends lost 4 bases and 5 bases respectively, with 18 bases between them. In DNA form, the CDR3 reads TGTGCCAGCAGCTCGGGGGGCCAGGGTATTAACGAGCAGTACTTC. Protein product: CASSSGGQGINEQYF.

The gene calls are TRBV2 and TRBJ1-1; TRBD1 is a possible D gene (5 bases). The germline V and J ends were trimmed by 1 base and 2 bases, with 17 bases remaining between them. This CDR3 contains 17 residues. Germline V gives CDR1 SNHLY, CDR2 FYNNEI. The CDR3 protein is CASSEGLGARLNTEAFF. CDR3 coding DNA: TGTGCCAGCAGTGAAGGATTAGGGGCCCGACTTAACACTGAAGCTTTCTTT.

Only one count was recorded for this clone. The gene calls are TRBV5-5 and TRBJ2-7; tentatively, D is TRBD2 (5 bases). The germline gives CDR1 SGHKS, CDR2 YYEKEE (reference sequence). The CDR3 runs 15 residues. V lost 5 bases, J lost 0 bases, and 15 bases lay in between. The CDR3 reads CASRRTLELSYEQYF. DNA for the CDR3: TGTGCCAGCAGGAGGACTTTGGAACTCTCCTACGAGCAGTACTTC.